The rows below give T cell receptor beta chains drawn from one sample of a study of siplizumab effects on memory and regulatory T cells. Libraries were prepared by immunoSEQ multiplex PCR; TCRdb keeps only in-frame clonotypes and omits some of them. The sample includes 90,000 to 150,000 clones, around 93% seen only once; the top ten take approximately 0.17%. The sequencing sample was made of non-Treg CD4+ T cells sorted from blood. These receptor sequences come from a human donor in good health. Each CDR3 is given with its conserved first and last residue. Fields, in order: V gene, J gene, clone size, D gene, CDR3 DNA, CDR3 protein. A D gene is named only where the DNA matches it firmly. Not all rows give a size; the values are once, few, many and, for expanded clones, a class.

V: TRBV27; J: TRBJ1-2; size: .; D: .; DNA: TGTGCCAGCAGTTTTGACAGCTCCTATGGCTACACCTTC; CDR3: CASSFDSSYGYTF
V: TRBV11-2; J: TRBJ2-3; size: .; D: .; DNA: TGTGCCAGCAGCCTCCTTTCGGGAAGGGGCACAGATACGCAGTATTTT; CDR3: CASSLLSGRGTDTQYF
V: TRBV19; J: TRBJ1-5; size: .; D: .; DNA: TGTGCCAGTAGTATACAGGGTCCGCGGCCCCAGCATTTT; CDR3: CASSIQGPRPQHF
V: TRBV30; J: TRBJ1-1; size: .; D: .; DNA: TGTGCCTGGGCCCTCGACCGGGGCACTGAAGCTTTCTTT; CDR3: CAWALDRGTEAFF
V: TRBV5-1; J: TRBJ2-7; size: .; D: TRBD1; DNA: TGCGCCAGCAAAAGGACAGGGTTTAGCAACGAGCAGTACTTC; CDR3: CASKRTGFSNEQYF
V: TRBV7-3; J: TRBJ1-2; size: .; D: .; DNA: TGTGCCAGCAGCTTAGTAGACTTCGGTGGCTACACCTTC; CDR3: CASSLVDFGGYTF
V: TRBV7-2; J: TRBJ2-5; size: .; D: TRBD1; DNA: TGTGCCAGCAGCCTCCGGACAGGGGGCGCAGGAGAGACCCAGTACTTC; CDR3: CASSLRTGGAGETQYF
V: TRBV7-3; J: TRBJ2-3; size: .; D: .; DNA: TGTGCCAGCAGCCCCTCAGGGTTTGGGCCTACCCAGTATTTT; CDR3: CASSPSGFGPTQYF
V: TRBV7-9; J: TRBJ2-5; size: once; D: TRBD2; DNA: TGTGCCAGCAGCGCCAGACTAGCGGGGGGGCCAGTGCCTTTAGAGACCCAGTACTTC; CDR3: CASSARLAGGPVPLETQYF
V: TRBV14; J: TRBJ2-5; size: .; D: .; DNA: TGTGCCAGCAGCCAAGGGTTAGTCCGGCAAGAGACCCAGTACTTC; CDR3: CASSQGLVRQETQYF
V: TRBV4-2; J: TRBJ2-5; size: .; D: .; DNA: TGTGCCAGCAGCCAAGTGTACAGTGACCAAGAGACCCAGTACTTC; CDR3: CASSQVYSDQETQYF
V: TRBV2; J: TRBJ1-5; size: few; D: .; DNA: TGTGCCAGCTCTGTCGGTCAGCCCCAGCATTTT; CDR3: CASSVGQPQHF
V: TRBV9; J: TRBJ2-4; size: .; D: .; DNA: TGTGCCAGCAGCGTAGATTTCCAGGGTAACATTCAGTACTTC; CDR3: CASSVDFQGNIQYF
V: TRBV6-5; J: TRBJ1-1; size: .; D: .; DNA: TGTGCCAGCAGACATGGACAGAGCATGAACACTGAAGCTTTCTTT; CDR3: CASRHGQSMNTEAFF
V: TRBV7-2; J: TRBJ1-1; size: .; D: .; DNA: TGTGCCAGCAGCTTAGCAGTAACGGCGAACACTGAAGCTTTCTTT; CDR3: CASSLAVTANTEAFF
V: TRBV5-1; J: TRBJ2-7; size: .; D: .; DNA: TGCGCCAGCAGCTTGGAGGGATTCTCCTACGAGCAGTACTTC; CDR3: CASSLEGFSYEQYF
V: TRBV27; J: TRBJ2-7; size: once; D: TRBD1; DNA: TGTGCCAGCAGTCCGGCTTGGGACAGAACATCCTACGAGCAGTACTTC; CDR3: CASSPAWDRTSYEQYF
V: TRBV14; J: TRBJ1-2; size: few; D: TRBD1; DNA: TGTGCCAGCAGCCAAGATACAGGGGACTATGGCTACACCTTC; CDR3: CASSQDTGDYGYTF
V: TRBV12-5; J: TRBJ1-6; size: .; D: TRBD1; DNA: TGTGCTAGTGGTGGGGACAGCCAGGATTCACCCCTCCACTTT; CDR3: CASGGDSQDSPLHF
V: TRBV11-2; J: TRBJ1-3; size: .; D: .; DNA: TGTGCCAGCAGCTTAGCTCAGACAGACGTAGGAAACACCATATATTTT; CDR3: CASSLAQTDVGNTIYF
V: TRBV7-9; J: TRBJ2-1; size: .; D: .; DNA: TGTGCCAGCACCAACAGGGACTACAATGAGCAGTTCTTC; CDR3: CASTNRDYNEQFF
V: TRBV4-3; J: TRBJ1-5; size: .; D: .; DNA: TGCGCCAGCAGCCAAGATTTGGGTCAGCCCCAGCATTTT; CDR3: CASSQDLGQPQHF
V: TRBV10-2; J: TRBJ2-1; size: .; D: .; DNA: TGCGCCAGCAGTGGGGCACCCACTAGCATTGAGCAGTTCTTC; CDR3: CASSGAPTSIEQFF
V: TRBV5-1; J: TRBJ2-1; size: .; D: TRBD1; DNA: TGCGCCAGCAGCCTATACGGACAGGGAATGGCTAATGAGCAGTTCTTC; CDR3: CASSLYGQGMANEQFF
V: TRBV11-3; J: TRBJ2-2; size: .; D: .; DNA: TGTGCCAGCAGCTTAGCAGGCGGGAACACCGGGGAGCTGTTTTTT; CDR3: CASSLAGGNTGELFF
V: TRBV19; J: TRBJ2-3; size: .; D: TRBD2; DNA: TGTGCCAGTAGTAACCTAGCGGGGGGCGCAGATACGCAGTATTTT; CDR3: CASSNLAGGADTQYF
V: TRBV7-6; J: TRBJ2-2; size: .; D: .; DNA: TGTGCCAGCAGCAGCGGCAGGGGGAACACCGGGGAGCTGTTTTTT; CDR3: CASSSGRGNTGELFF
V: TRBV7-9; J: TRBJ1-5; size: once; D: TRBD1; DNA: TGTGCCAGCAGCTTATCTTACAGGGGTGGCAATCAGCCCCAGCATTTT; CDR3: CASSLSYRGGNQPQHF
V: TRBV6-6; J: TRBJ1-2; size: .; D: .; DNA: TGTGCCAGCCGCATACCATCCGGGCCACAAGGCTATGGCTACACCTTC; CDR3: CASRIPSGPQGYGYTF
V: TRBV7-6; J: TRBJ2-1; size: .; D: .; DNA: TGTGCCAGCAGCTTGGCAGCGAGTTGGAACAATGAGCAGTTCTTC; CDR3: CASSLAASWNNEQFF
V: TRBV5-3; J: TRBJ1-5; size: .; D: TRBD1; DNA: TGTGCCAGAAGCCTCGGGACAGGCATAAGCAATCAGCCCCAGCATTTT; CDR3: CARSLGTGISNQPQHF
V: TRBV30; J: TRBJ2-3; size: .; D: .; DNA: TGTGCCTGGAGTGTACTCGGGGGGCATGTCACAGATACGCAGTATTTT; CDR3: CAWSVLGGHVTDTQYF
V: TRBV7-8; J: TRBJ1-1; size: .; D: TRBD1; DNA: TGTGCCAGCAGCTCACTCTTTAGGGACCCCGGGACAGGTCTCATGAACACTGAAGCTTTCTTT; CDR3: CASSSLFRDPGTGLMNTEAFF
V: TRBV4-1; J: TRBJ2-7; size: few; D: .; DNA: TGCGCCAGCAGCCAACCGACCGCCAGGGCCCGCTCCTACGAGCAGTACTTC; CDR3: CASSQPTARARSYEQYF
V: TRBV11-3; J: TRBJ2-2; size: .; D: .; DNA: TGTGCCAGCCGCCACACAGGGGAGGCCGGGGAGCTGTTTTTT; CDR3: CASRHTGEAGELFF
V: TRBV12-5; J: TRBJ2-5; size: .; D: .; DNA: TGTGCTAGTGGTTTGGGGGAGACCCAGTACTTC; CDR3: CASGLGETQYF
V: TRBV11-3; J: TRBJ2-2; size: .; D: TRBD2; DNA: TGTGCCAGCAGCTCGGGACTAGCGGCCACCGGGGAGCTGTTTTTT; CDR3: CASSSGLAATGELFF
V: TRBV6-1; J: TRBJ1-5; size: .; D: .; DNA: TGTGCCAGCAGTGAAGGGACGGTCCAGCCCCAGCATTTT; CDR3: CASSEGTVQPQHF
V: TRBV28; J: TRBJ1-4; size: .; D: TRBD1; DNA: TGTGCCAGCACAACAGGGGCAACTAATGAAAAACTGTTTTTT; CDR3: CASTTGATNEKLFF
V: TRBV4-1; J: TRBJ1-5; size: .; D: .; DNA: TGCGCCAGCAGCACCACAGGGTCTCAGCCCCAGCATTTT; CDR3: CASSTTGSQPQHF
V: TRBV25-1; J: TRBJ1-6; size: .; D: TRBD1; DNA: TGTGCCAGCAGCGGTGGACAGGGGTTGAATTCACCCCTCCACTTT; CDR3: CASSGGQGLNSPLHF
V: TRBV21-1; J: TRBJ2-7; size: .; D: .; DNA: TGTGCCAGCAGCAAAGTAGGTCGTCAAAAACCGTCCTACGAGCAGTACTTC; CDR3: CASSKVGRQKPSYEQYF
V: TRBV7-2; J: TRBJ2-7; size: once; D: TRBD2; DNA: TGTGCCAGCAGCCCGGGACTAGCGGGGGGGAAGGAGCAGTACTTC; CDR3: CASSPGLAGGKEQYF
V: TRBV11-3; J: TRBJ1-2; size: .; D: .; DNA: TGTGCCAGCAGCGACGCGGGGGAAGGTGGCTACACCTTC; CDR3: CASSDAGEGGYTF
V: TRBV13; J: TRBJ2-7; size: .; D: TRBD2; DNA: TGTGCCAGCAGTCCCCCTAGCGGGGGAACCTACGAGCAGTACTTC; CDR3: CASSPPSGGTYEQYF
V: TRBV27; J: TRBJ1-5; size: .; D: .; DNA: TGTGCCAGCAGTCTATTGGGGGGGGGTTATAGCAATCAGCCCCAGCATTTT; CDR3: CASSLLGGGYSNQPQHF
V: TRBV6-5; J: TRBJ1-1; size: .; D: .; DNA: TGTGCCAGCAGTTACTCCCGGGGAACTGAAGCTTTCTTT; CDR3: CASSYSRGTEAFF
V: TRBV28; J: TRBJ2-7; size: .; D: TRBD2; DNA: TGTGCCAGCAGTTTTTTAGCGGGGAGCTCCTACGAGCAGTACTTC; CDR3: CASSFLAGSSYEQYF
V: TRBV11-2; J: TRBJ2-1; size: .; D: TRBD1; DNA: TGTGCCAGCAGCTTAGTTAGGGGGCCCTCAGGGAATGAGCAGTTCTTC; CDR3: CASSLVRGPSGNEQFF
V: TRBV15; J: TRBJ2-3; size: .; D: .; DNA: TGTGCCACCAGCCCGGTCGGGGGTGGCACAGATACGCAGTATTTT; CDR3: CATSPVGGGTDTQYF
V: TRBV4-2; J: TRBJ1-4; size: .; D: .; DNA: TGTGCCAGCAGCCAAGGACGGGGATTTAATGAAAAACTGTTTTTT; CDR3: CASSQGRGFNEKLFF
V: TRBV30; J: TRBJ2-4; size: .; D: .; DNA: TGTGCCTGGCAGGGATTAGCCAAAAACATTCAGTACTTC; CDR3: CAWQGLAKNIQYF
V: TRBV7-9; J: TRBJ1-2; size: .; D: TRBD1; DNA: TGTGCCAGCATGACAGGGGGGAAAAACTATGGCTACACCTTC; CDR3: CASMTGGKNYGYTF
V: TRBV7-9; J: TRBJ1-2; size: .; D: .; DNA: TGTGCCAGCAGCCCCGATCGGGACGCATATGGCTACACCTTC; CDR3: CASSPDRDAYGYTF
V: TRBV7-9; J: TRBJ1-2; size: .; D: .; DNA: TGTGCCAGCAGCTTAGGACAGGCCTACGTGTATGGCTACACCTTC; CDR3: CASSLGQAYVYGYTF